This paragraph reports one TCR beta chain. Its target antigen remains unknown. Base-call qualities are not available, and no considerably larger clone is one nucleotide away. The CDR3 measures 13 amino acids from cysteine to phenylalanine. Of all the DNA, just the CDR3 is kept, 39 bases in frame from base 1. CDR1 and CDR2 are drawn from the germline V gene: MNHEY, SVGAGI. The data were taken from a study of blood T cell repertoires in COVID-19 (dated by TCRdb to the early 2020s). In the study overall: Samples from collaborators originated in the United States, Italy and Spain and spanned both the acute and convalescent phases of COVID-19. Where available, HLA class I and class II types were taken from metadata supplied by the sample provider and were not determined by assay-based typing. The repertoires were released in a freely available public database meant as a resource for research on the immune response to SARS-CoV-2. The samples were drawn from two sources: the first 160 participants of the ongoing ImmuneRACE study, and 1,200 or so subjects contributed by 6 global collaborators. The sample metadata nearly always contained a de-identified subject ID, COVID-19 status, age in years and sex. The material from the prospective study consisted of cDNA or gDNA derived from T cells, B-cell-depleted T cells, or PBMCs. Subjects who had been exposed to COVID-19, were actively infected with it, or had recovered from it provided the deeply sampled blood TCRbeta repertoires that made up the dataset. The research as a whole found: Clinical and demographic metadata were provided uncurated, with the amount varying by source and participant.

TCRbeta CDR3 regions were amplified from genomic DNA using the immunoSEQ Assay, a bias-controlled multiplex PCR. The original pipeline was this. The number of nucleated cells in each sample was estimated by amplification of reference gene primers within the assay. Sequence reads were collapsed and filtered to measure the absolute abundance of every unique TCRbeta CDR3 rearrangement. Productive Simpson clonality was computed per sample as the square root of Simpson's diversity index over productive rearrangements. Held by TCRdb, this immuneACCESS table contains in-frame sequences only and omits some clones. Under half of the omission traces to an unresolved V gene where checked; the cause of the rest is unknown. The V and J calls and clone size come from that table; D and trimming were worked out from the DNA. The sample table holds 250,000 to 300,000 clones, of which approximately 86% were seen once. The ten largest clones represent 2% to 2.5% of the sample.

Samples from volunteer blood donors who had recovered from COVID-19 were contributed by a second Seattle source. Whole blood was collected in K2EDTA tubes by collaborating institutions according to the institutions' own protocols. For TCRbeta analysis, collaborators shipped samples as frozen whole blood, isolated PBMCs, or DNA extracted from either of those sample types. The sequence came from a woman between 50 and 59 years old who had recovered from COVID-19. This sequence uses TRBV6-5 and TRBJ1-1; the D gene lacks a confident call. Material for sequencing was peripheral blood. CDR3 region: CATFLAGSTEAFF. Here is the DNA: TGTGCTACGTTCTTGGCGGGAAGTACTGAAGCTTTCTTT.